Included here is one T cell receptor (beta chain) sequence, with context. These data are taken from a study of blood T cell repertoires in COVID-19. Overall study context: PBMCs, B-cell-depleted T cells, or T cells were the source of the cDNA or gDNA that made up the material.

Original processing methods: Reference gene primer amplification in the assay estimated nucleated cell counts. Profiled with immunoSEQ multiplex PCR; TCRdb holds only in-frame clones, not every one. The V and J calls and clone size come from that table; D and trimming were worked out from the DNA. This sample has 250,000 to 300,000 clones; approximately 87% occur once, and the top ten carry about an eighth. The germline V and J ends were trimmed by 5 bases and 3 bases, with 9 bases remaining between them. The germline CDR1 and CDR2 sequences are SGHNT and YYREEE (reference sequence). The CDR3 contains 13 residues.

This chain links TRBV5-4 with TRBJ2-1; D is tentatively TRBD1 or TRBD2 (5 bases each). The sequence derives from a woman in her twenties or thirties with COVID-19, enrolled during active disease. Material for sequencing was peripheral blood. CDR3 bases: TGTGCCAGCAGTTTGAGGGGCTACAATGAGCAGTTCTTC. Protein: CASSLRGYNEQFF.